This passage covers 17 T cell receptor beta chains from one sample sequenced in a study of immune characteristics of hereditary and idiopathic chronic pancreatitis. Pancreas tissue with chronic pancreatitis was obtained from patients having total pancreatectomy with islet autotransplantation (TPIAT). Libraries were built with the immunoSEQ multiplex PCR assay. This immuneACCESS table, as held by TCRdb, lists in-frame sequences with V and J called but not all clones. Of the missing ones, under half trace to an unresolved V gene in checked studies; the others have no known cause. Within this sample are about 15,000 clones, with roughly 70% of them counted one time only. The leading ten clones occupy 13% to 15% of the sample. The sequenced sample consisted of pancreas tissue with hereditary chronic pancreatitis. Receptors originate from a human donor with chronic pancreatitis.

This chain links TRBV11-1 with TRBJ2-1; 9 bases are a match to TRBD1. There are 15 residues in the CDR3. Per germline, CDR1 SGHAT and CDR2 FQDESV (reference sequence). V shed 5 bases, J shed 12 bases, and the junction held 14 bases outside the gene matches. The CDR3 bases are TGTGCCAGCAGCGAGTGGACAGGGGATTCCGTCGGGCAGTTCTTC. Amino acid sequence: CASSEWTGDSVGQFF.

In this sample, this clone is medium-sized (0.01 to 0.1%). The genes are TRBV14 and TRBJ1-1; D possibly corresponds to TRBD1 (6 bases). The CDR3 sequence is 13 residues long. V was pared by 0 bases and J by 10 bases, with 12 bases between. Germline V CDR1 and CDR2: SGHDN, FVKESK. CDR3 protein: CASSQELGAGAFF. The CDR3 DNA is TGTGCCAGCAGCCAAGAATTGGGGGCTGGAGCTTTCTTT.

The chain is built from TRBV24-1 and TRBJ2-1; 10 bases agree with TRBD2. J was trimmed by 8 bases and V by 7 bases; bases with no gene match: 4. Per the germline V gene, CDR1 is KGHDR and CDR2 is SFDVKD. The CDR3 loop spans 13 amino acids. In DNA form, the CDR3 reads TGTGCCACCAGCGGGACTAGCGCTGATGAGCAGTTCTTC. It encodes CATSGTSADEQFF.

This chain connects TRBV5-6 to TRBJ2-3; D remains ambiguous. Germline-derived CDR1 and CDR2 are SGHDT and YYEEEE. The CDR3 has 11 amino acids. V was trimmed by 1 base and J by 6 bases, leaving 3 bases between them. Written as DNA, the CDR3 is TGTGCCAGCAGCTTGTGGGATACGCAGTATTTT. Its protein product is CASSLWDTQYF.

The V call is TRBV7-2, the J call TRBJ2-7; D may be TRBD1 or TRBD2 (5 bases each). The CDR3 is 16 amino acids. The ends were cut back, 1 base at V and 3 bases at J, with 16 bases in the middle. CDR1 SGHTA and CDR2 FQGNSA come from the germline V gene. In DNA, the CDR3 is TGTGCCAGCAGCTTAGGGGGTGGGGCGGGTTTCTACGAGCAGTACTTC. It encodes CASSLGGGAGFYEQYF.

CDR3 residues: CASRNGGAGNTIYF. The CDR3 DNA is TGTGCCAGCAGAAACGGGGGGGCCGGAAACACCATATATTTT. The chain uses TRBV21-1 and TRBJ1-3. TRBV21-1 is a pseudogene. The CDR3 totals 14 residues.

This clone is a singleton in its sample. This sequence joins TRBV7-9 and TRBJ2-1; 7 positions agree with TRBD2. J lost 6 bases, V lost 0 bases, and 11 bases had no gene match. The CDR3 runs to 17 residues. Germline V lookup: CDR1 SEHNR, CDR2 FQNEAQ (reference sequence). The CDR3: CASSLAGGPLTVNEQFF. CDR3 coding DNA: TGTGCCAGCAGCTTAGCGGGAGGGCCTCTAACGGTCAATGAGCAGTTCTTC.

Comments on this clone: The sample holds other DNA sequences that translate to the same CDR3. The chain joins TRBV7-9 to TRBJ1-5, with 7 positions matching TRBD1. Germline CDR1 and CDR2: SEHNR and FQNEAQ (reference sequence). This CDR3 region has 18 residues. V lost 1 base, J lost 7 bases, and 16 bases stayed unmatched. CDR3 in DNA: TGTGCCAGCAGCTTAGTCGGGGGGGGAGGGGGCGCAAAACAGCCCCAGCATTTT. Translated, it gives CASSLVGGGGGAKQPQHF.

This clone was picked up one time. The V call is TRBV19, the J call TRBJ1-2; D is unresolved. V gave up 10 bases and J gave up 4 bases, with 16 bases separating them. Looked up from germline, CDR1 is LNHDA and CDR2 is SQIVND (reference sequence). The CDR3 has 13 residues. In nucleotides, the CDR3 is TGTGCCACCTCGAGGCGGGGATTCTATGGCTACACCTTC. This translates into CATSRRGFYGYTF. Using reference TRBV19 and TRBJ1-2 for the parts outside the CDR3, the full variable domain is DGGITQSPKYLFRKEGQNVTLSCEQNLNHDAMYWYRQDPGQGLRLIYYSQIVNDFQKGDIAEGYSVSREKKESFPLTVTSAQKNPTAFYLCATSRRGFYGYTFGSGTRLTVV.

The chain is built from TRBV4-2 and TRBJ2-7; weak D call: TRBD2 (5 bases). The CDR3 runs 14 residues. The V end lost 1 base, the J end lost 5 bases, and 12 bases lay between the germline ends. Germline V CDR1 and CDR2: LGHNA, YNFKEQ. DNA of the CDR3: TGTGCCAGCAGCCAAGGCGAGGGAGTCGACGAGCAGTACTTC. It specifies CASSQGEGVDEQYF.

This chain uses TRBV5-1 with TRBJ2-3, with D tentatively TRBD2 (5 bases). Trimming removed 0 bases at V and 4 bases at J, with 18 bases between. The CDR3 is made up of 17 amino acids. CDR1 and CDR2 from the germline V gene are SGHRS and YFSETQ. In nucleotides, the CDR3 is TGCGCCAGCAGCTTGGGGGGAACTAGTCCCTCCGCAGATACGCAGTATTTT. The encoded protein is CASSLGGTSPSADTQYF.

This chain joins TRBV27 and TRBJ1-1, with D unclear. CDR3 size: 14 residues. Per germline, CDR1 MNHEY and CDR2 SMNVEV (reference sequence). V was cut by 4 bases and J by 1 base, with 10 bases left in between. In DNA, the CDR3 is TGTGCCAGCAGTTCCCCACAAGGGAACACTGAAGCTTTCTTT. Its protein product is CASSSPQGNTEAFF.

The CDR3 protein is CASSFGTSTNEQFF. CDR3 nucleotide sequence: TGCGCCAGCAGCTTCGGGACTAGCACCAATGAGCAGTTCTTC. The gene calls are TRBV5-1 and TRBJ2-1, with 9 bases fitting TRBD2. Germline values: CDR1 SGHRS, CDR2 YFSETQ. V shed 2 bases and J 6 bases; nucleotides not matched to a gene: 3. The CDR3 is 14 residues long. The whole variable domain, filled in from reference TRBV5-1 and TRBJ2-1, reads KAGVTQTPRYLIKTRGQQVTLSCSPISGHRSVSWYQQTPGQGLQFLFEYFSETQRNKGNFPGRFSGRQFSNSRSEMNVSTLELGDSALYLCASSFGTSTNEQFFGPGTRLTVL.

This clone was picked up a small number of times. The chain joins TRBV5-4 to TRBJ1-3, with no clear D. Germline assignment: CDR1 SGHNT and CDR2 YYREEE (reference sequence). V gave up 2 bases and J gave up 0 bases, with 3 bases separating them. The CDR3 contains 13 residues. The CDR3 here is CASSFHSGNTIYF. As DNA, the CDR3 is TGTGCCAGCAGCTTCCACTCTGGAAACACCATATATTTT.

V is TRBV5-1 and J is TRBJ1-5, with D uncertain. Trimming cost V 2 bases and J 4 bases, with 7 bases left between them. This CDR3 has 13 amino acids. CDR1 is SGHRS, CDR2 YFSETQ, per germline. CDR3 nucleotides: TGCGCCAGCAGCTTAACATCTAATCAGCCCCAGCATTTT. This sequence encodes CASSLTSNQPQHF.

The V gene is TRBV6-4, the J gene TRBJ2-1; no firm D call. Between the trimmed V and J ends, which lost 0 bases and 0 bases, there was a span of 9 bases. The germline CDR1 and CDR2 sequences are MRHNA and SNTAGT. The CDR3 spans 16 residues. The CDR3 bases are TGTGCCAGCAGTGACTCCGTTAGGGCCTCCTACAATGAGCAGTTCTTC. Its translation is CASSDSVRASYNEQFF.

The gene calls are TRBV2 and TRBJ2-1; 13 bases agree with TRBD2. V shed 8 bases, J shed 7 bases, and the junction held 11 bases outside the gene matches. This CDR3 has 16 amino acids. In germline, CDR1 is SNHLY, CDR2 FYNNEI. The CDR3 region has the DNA TGTGCCAGCGGACCCTCCGGGACTAGCGGGACAAATGAGCAGTTCTTC. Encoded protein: CASGPSGTSGTNEQFF.